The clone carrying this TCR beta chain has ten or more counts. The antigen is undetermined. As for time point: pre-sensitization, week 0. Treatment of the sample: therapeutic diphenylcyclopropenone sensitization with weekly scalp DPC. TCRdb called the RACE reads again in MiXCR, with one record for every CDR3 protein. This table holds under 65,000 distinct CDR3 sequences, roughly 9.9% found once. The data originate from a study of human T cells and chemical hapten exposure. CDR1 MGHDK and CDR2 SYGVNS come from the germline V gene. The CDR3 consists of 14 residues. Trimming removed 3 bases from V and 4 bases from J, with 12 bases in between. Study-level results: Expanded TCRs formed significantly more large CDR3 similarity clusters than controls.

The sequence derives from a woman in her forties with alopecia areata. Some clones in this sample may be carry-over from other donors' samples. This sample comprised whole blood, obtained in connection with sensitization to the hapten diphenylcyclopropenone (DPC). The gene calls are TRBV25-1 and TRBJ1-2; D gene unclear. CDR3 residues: CASSDLLDGYGYTF. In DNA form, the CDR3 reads TGTGCCAGCAGTGATCTCCTGGACGGCTATGGCTACACCTTC.